Included here is one T cell receptor (beta chain) sequence, with context. Assay used: immunoSEQ multiplex PCR; TCRdb lists only in-frame clones, some missing. The table has some 8,700 clones, about 71% seen once. The record originates from a study of tumor-infiltrating lymphocytes in localized non-small cell lung cancer. Per the germline V gene, CDR1 is MNHNY and CDR2 is SVGAGI (reference sequence). The CDR3 has 16 residues. Trimming cost V 7 bases and J 7 bases; bases outside gene matches: 13. The chain uses TRBV6-6 and TRBJ2-2; TRBD2 matches 9 bases. The TCR was taken from a human donor with non-small cell lung cancer. The sequenced sample was uninvolved lung tissue not adjacent to the tumor. The CDR3 here is CASTHGQAGGGGELFF. DNA for the CDR3: TGTGCCAGCACCCATGGACAAGCGGGAGGAGGCGGGGAGCTGTTTTTT.